What follows are 7 T cell receptor beta chains derived from one specimen sequenced in a study of cytomegalovirus exposure and HLA in healthy donors. With 60 Vbeta and 13 Jbeta primers, the PCR was carried out. Libraries were prepared by immunoSEQ multiplex PCR; TCRdb keeps only in-frame clonotypes and omits some of them. The profile covers around 120,000 clones, with around 80% appearing a single time and 8% to 9% taken by the ten largest. Sequenced material: PBMCs. The origin of the receptors is a female donor in good health and CMV-seropositive.

The V call is TRBV30, the J call TRBJ1-2; D perhaps matches TRBD1 (6 bases). Germline CDR1 reads GTSNPN; CDR2 reads SVGIG (reference sequence). Trimming cost V 4 bases and J 2 bases, with 11 bases left between them. The CDR3 is made up of 13 amino acids. For the CDR3, the DNA is TGTGCCTGGATGGGACACGGGAACTATGGCTACACCTTC. This translates into CAWMGHGNYGYTF.

V and J are TRBV4-2 and TRBJ2-1; D gene uncertain. The V and J ends lost 0 bases and 4 bases respectively, with 19 bases between them. CDR1 and CDR2 (germline): LGHNA, YNFKEQ. The CDR3 is 18 residues long. The CDR3: CASSQDIAARPNYNEQFF. CDR3 sequence (DNA): TGTGCCAGCAGCCAAGATATCGCGGCTAGACCTAATTACAATGAGCAGTTCTTC.

This chain links TRBV5-1 with TRBJ1-3; D is unclear. Trimming took off 1 base at V and 4 bases at J, with 9 bases between the two ends. The CDR3 has 14 amino acids. The germline gives CDR1 SGHRS, CDR2 YFSETQ. The chain's CDR3 is CASSLSVQGNTIYF. In nucleotides, the CDR3 is TGCGCCAGCAGCTTGTCAGTTCAAGGAAACACCATATATTTT.

V gene TRBV7-8 combines with J gene TRBJ1-4; D perhaps matches TRBD1 (5 bases). The CDR3 covers 16 residues. The V and J ends lost 3 bases and 7 bases respectively, with 18 bases between them. CDR1 and CDR2 from the germline V gene are SGHVS and FQNEAQ. The CDR3 spells CASSLVGGTVGEKLFF. The CDR3 DNA sequence: TGTGCCAGCAGCTTGGTGGGCGGGACGGTCGGTGAAAAACTGTTTTTT. Looking up the rest from reference TRBV7-8 and TRBJ1-4 gives the full variable domain: GAGVSQSPRYKVAKRGQDVALRCDPISGHVSLFWYQQALGQGPEFLTYFQNEAQLDKSGLPSDRFFAERPEGSVSTLKIQRTQQEDSAVYLCASSLVGGTVGEKLFFGSGTQLSVL.

The table lists this clone with a few counts. The V gene is TRBV2, the J gene TRBJ2-5, with 7 bases that match TRBD1. The V and J ends lost 8 bases and 3 bases, in that order; junction bases with no gene match: 0. Germline assignment: CDR1 SNHLY and CDR2 FYNNEI. This CDR3 has 11 residues. CDR3: CASGTEETQYF. DNA for the CDR3: TGTGCCAGCGGGACAGAAGAGACCCAGTACTTC.

The rearrangement joins TRBV9 to TRBJ2-2; 7 bases agree with TRBD2. V was clipped by 3 bases and J by 2 bases; unmatched bases: 1. Germline-derived CDR1 and CDR2 are SGDLS and YYNGEE. The CDR3 totals 14 residues. The CDR3 here is CASSASGNTGELFF. CDR3 in DNA: TGTGCCAGCAGCGCTAGCGGAAACACCGGGGAGCTGTTTTTT. Full variable domain (rest looked up from reference TRBV9 and TRBJ2-2): DSGVTQTPKHLITATGQRVTLRCSPRSGDLSVYWYQQSLDQGLQFLIQYYNGEERAKGNILERFSAQQFPDLHSELNLSSLELGDSALYFCASSASGNTGELFFGEGSRLTVL.

This clone was counted once. The chain carries TRBV30 and TRBJ2-5, with 7 bases matching TRBD2. This CDR3 contains 11 residues. Germline CDR1 reads GTSNPN; CDR2 reads SVGIG (reference sequence). The J segment lost 12 bases and the V segment lost 1 base, leaving 5 bases of the junction unmatched. CDR3 DNA: TGTGCCTGGAGTGGGGCGGGAGAGGAGTACTTC. Encoded protein: CAWSGAGEEYF.